A selection of T cell receptor beta chains follows, all from one sample in a study of blood T cell repertoires in COVID-19. Clones were sequenced by immunoSEQ multiplex PCR, and TCRdb holds only the in-frame ones, with some missing. The table shows roughly 150,000 clones, with 70% to 85% occurring only once. The sample comprised peripheral blood. Receptor source: an older man with COVID-19, enrolled during active disease. Each CDR3 is given with its conserved first and last residue. D genes are given only for firm matches.

>TRBJ1-6|TRBD1|TRBV6-5
CASSYLTGTGNSPLHF
TGTGCCAGCAGTTACCTAACCGGGACAGGAAATTCACCCCTCCACTTT
>TRBJ1-5|-|TRBV6-1
CASSEGGHGNQPQHF
TGTGCCAGCAGTGAAGGGGGACACGGCAATCAGCCCCAGCATTTT
>TRBJ2-3|TRBD2|TRBV9
CASSADAGTSRGTDTQYF
TGTGCCAGCAGCGCAGACGCCGGGACTAGCAGAGGCACAGATACGCAGTATTTT
>TRBJ2-3|TRBD2|TRBV19
CASSIKSGGRYTQYF
TGTGCCAGTAGTATAAAATCGGGGGGGAGGTATACGCAGTATTTT
>TRBJ1-2|TRBD1|TRBV6-5
CASSPTGGGGYTF
TGTGCCAGCAGCCCGACAGGGGGTGGAGGCTACACCTTC
>TRBJ1-6|-|TRBV12-5
CASGPEVNSPLHF
TGTGCTAGTGGTCCAGAGGTGAATTCACCCCTCCACTTT
>TRBJ2-7|-|TRBV6-2/TRBV6-3
CASSYPLGTPDPYEQYF
TGTGCCAGCAGTTACCCATTGGGGACACCGGACCCCTACGAGCAGTACTTC
>TRBJ2-2|TRBD1|TRBV3-1/TRBV3-2
CASKTGVSTGELFF
TGTGCCAGCAAGACAGGGGTTAGCACCGGGGAGCTGTTTTTT
>TRBJ2-3|TRBD2|TRBV2
CASSGTSGGTDTQYF
TGTGCCAGCAGCGGGACTAGCGGGGGCACAGATACGCAGTATTTT
>TRBJ2-3|TRBD2|TRBV5-1
CASSFGGAGTDTQYF
TGCGCCAGCAGCTTCGGGGGGGCCGGCACAGATACGCAGTATTTT
>TRBJ1-2|TRBD1|TRBV18
CASSPGISGGSNYGYTF
TGTGCCAGCTCACCGGGAATATCAGGGGGATCTAACTATGGCTACACCTTC
>TRBJ2-3|-|TRBV19
CASSNSDTQYF
TGTGCCAGTAGCAATTCCGATACGCAGTATTTT